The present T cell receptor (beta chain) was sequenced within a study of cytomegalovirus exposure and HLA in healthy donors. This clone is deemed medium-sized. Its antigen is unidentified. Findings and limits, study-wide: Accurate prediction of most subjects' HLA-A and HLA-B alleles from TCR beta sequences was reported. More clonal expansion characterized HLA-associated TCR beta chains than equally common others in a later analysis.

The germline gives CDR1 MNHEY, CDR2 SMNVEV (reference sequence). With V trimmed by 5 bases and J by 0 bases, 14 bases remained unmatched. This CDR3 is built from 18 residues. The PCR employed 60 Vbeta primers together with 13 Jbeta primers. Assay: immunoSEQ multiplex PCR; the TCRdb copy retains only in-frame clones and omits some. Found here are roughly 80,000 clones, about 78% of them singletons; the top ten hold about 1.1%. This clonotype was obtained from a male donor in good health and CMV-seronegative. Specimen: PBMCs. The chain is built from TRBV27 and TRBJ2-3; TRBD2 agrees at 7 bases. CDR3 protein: CASSGRGAGDLSTDTQYF. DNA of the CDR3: TGTGCCAGCAGTGGTCGAGGGGCGGGAGACCTTAGCACAGATACGCAGTATTTT.